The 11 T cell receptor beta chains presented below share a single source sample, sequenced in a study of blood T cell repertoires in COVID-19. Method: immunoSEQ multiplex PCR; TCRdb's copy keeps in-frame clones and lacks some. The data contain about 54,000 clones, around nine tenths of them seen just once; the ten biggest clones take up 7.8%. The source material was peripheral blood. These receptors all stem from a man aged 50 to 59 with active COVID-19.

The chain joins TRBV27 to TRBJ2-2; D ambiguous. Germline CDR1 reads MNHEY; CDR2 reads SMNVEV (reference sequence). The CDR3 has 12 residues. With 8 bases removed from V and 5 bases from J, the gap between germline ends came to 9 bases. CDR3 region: CASFFPTGELFF. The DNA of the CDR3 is TGTGCCAGCTTTTTTCCGACCGGGGAGCTGTTTTTT.

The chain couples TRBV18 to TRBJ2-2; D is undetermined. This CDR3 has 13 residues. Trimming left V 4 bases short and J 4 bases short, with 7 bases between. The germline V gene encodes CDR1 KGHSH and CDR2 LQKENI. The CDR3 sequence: CASSLQITGELFF. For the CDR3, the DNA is TGTGCCAGCTCACTACAGATCACCGGGGAGCTGTTTTTT.

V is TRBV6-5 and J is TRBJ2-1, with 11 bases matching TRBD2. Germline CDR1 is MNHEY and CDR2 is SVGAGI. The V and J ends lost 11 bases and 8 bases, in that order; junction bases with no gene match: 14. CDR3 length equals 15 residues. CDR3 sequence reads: CASARSSGGPYEQFF. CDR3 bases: TGTGCCTCAGCACGGTCTAGCGGGGGGCCCTATGAGCAGTTCTTC.

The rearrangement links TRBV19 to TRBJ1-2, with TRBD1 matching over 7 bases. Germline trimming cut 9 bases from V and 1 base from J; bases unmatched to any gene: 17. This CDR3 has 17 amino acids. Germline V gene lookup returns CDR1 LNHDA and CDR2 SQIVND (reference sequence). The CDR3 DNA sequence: TGTGCCAGCAATCCGACTGACAGGGAAAAAATTAACTATGGCTACACCTTC. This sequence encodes CASNPTDREKINYGYTF.

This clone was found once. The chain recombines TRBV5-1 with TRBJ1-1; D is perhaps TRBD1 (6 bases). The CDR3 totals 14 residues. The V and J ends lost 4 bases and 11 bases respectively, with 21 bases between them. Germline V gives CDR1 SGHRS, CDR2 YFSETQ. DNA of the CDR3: TGCGCCAGCAGCCCGACCGGGACACCTGCTACGGCTTTCTTT. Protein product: CASSPTGTPATAFF.

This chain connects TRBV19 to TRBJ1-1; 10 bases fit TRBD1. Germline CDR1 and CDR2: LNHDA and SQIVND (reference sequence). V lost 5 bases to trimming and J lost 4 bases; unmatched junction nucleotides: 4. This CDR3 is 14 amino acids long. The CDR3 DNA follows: TGTGCCAGTAGTTTGACAGGGGGCCTCACTGAAGCTTTCTTT. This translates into CASSLTGGLTEAFF.

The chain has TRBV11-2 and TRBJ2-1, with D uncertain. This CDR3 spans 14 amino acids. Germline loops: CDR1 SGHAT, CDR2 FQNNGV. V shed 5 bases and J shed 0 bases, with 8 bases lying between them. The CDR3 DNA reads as TGTGCCAGCAGCCTTTCCAGCTCCTACAATGAGCAGTTCTTC. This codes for CASSLSSSYNEQFF.

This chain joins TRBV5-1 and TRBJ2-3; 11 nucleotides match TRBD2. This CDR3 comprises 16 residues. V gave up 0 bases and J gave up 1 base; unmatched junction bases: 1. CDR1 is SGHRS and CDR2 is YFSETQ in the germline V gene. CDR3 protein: CASSLVLAGGTDTQYF. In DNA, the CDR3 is TGCGCCAGCAGCTTGGTACTAGCGGGGGGCACAGATACGCAGTATTTT.

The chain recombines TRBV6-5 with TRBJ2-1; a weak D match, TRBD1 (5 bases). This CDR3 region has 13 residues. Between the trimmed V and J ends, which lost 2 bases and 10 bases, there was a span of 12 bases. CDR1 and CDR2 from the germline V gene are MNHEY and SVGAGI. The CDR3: CASSYGAFGEQFF. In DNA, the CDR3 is TGTGCCAGCAGTTACGGGGCCTTTGGGGAGCAGTTCTTC.

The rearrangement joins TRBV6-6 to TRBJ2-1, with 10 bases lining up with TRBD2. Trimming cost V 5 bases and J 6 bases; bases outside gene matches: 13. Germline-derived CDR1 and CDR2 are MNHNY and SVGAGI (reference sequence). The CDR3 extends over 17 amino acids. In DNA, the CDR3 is TGTGCCAGCAGTCGATATTTAGCGGGGGGTAAGGGCAATGAGCAGTTCTTC. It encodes CASSRYLAGGKGNEQFF.

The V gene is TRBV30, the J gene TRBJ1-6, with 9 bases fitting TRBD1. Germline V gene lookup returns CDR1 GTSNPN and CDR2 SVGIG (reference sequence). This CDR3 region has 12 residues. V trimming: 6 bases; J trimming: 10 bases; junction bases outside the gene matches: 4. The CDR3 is CACGQGKSPLHF. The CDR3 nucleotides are TGTGCCTGCGGACAGGGGAAATCACCCCTCCACTTT.